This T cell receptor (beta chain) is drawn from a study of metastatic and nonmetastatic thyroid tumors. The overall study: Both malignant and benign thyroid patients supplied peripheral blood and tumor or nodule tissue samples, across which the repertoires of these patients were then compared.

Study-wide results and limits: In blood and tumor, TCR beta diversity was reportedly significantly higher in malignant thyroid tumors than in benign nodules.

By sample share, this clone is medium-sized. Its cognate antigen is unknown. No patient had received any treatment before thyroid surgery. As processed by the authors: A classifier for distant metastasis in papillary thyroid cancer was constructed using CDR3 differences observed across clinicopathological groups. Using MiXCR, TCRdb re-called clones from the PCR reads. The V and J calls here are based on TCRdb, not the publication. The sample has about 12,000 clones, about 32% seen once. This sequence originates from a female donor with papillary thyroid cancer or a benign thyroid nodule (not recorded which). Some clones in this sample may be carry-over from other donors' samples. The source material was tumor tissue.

CDR3 sequence reads: CASSQETGLNSPLHF. The CDR3 bases are TGTGCCAGCAGCCAAGAGACAGGGTTAAATTCACCCCTCCACTTT. The J gene is TRBJ1-6, the V gene TRBV14; TRBD1 aligns across 7 bases. The CDR3 consists of 15 residues. Germline V gene data show CDR1 as SGHDN and CDR2 as FVKESK. V trimming: 0 bases; J trimming: 7 bases; junction bases outside the gene matches: 3.